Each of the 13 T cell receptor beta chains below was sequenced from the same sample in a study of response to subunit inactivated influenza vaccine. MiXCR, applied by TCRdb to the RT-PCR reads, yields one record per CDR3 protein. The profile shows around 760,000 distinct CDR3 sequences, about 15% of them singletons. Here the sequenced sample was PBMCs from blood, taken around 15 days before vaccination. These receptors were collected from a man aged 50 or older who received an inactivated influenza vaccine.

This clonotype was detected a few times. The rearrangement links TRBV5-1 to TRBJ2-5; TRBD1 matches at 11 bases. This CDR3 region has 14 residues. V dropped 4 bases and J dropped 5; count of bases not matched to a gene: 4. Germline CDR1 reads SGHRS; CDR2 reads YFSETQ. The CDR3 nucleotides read TGCGCCAGCAGCGGAAGGACAGGGGGCGAGACCCAGTACTTC. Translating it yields CASSGRTGGETQYF.

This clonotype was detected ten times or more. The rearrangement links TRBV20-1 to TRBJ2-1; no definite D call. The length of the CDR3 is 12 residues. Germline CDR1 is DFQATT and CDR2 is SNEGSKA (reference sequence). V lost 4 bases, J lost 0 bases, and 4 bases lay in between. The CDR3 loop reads CSATSSYNEQFF. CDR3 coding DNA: TGCAGTGCTACGAGCTCCTACAATGAGCAGTTCTTC.

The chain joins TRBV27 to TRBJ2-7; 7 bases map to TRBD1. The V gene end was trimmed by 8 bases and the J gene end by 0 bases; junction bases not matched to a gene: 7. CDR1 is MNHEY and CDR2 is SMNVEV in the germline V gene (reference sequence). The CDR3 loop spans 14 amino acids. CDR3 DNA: TGTGCCAGCGCCTCCGGGACAGCCTCCTACGAGCAGTACTTC. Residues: CASASGTASYEQYF.

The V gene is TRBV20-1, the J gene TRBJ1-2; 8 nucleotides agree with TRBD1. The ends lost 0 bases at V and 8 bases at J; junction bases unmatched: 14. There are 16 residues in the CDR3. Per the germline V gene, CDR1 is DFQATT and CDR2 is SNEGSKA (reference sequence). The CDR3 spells CSARDHGSGTGQGYTF. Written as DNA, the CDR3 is TGCAGTGCTAGAGATCATGGGAGCGGGACAGGCCAGGGCTACACCTTC.

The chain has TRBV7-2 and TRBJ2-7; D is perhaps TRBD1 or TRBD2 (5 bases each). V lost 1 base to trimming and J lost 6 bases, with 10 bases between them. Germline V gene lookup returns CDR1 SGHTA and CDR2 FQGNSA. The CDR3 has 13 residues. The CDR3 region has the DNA TGTGCCAGCAGCTTAGTAAAGGGGAGCGAGCAGTACTTC. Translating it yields CASSLVKGSEQYF.

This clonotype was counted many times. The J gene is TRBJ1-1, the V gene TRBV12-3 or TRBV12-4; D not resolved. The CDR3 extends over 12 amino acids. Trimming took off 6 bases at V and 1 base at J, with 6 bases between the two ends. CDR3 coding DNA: TGTGCCAGCAGCTGGGAGAACACTGAAGCTTTCTTT. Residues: CASSWENTEAFF.

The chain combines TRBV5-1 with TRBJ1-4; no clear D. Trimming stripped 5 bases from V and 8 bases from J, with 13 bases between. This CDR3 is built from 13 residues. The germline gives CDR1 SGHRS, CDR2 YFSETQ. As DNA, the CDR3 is TGCGCCAGCAGTCGTCCAGGAGAGGAAAAACTGTTTTTT. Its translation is CASSRPGEEKLFF.

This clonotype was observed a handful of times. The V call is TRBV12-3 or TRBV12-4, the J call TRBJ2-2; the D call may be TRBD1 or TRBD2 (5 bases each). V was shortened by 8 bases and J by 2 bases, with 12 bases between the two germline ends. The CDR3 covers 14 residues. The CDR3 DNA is TGTGCCAGCCAGGTGGGGGAAAACACCGGGGAGCTGTTTTTT. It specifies CASQVGENTGELFF.

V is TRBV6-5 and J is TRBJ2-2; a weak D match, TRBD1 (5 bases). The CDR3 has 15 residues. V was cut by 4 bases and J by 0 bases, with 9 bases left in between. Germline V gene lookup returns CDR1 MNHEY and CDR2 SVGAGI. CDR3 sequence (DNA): TGTGCCAGCAGTTCCCCGACAGCGAACACCGGGGAGCTGTTTTTT. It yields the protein CASSSPTANTGELFF.

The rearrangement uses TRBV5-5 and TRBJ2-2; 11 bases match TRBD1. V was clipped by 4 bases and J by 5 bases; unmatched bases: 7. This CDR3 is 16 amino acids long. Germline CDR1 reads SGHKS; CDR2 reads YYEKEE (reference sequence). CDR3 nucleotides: TGTGCCAGCAGCGGCGGACAGGGGGCGCATACCGGGGAGCTGTTTTTT. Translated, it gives CASSGGQGAHTGELFF.

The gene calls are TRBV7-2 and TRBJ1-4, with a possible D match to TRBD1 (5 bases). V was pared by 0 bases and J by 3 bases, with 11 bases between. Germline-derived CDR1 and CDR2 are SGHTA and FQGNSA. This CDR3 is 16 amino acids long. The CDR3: CASSLARGRANEKLFF. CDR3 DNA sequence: TGTGCCAGCAGCTTAGCGAGGGGAAGAGCTAATGAAAAACTGTTTTTT.

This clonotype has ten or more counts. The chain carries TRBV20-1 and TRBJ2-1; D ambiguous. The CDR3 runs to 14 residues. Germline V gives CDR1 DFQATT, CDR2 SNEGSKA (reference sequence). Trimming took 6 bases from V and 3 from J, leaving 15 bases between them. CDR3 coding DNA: TGCAGTGCCCCTAGGACCGAGGACTACAATGAGCAGTTCTTC. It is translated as CSAPRTEDYNEQFF.

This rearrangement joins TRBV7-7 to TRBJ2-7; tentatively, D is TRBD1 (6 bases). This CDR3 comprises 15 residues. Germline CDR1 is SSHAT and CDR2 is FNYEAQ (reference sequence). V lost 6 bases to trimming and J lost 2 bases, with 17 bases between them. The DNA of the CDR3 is TGTGCCAGCAGTTTACGGCCGGGACAAACCTACGAGCAGTACTTC. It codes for CASSLRPGQTYEQYF.